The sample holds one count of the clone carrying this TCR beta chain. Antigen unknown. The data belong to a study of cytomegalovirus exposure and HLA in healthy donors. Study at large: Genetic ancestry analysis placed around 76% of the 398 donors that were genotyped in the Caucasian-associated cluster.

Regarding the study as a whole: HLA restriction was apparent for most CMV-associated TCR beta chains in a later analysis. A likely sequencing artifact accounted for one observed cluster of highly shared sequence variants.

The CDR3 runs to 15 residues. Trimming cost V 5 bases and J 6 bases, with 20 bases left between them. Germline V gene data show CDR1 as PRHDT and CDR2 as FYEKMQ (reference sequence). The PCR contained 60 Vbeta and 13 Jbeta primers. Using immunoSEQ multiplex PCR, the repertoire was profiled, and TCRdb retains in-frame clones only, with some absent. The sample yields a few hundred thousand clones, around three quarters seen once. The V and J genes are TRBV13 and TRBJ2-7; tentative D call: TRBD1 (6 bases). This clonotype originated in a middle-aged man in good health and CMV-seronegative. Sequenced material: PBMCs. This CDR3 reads CASSTLQGGAAEQYF. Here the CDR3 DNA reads TGTGCCAGCAGCACCTTACAGGGTGGAGCGGCCGAGCAGTACTTC.